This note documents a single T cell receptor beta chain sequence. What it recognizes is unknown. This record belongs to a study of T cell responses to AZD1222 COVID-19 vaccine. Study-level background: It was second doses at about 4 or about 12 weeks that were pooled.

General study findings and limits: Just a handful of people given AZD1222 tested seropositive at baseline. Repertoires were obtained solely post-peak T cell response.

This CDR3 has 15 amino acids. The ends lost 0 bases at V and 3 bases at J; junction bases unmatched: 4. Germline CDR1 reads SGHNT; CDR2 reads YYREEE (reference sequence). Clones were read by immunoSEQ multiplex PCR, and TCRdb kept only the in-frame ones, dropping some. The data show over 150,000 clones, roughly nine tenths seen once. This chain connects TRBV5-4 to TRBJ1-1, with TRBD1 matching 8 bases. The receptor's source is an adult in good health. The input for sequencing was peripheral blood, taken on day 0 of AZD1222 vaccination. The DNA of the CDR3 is TGTGCCAGCAGCTTGGTCGGCAGGGGGCACACTGAAGCTTTCTTT. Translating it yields CASSLVGRGHTEAFF. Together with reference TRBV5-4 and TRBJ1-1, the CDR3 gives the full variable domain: ETGVTQSPTHLIKTRGQQVTLRCSSQSGHNTVSWYQQALGQGPQFIFQYYREEENGRGNFPPRFSGLQFPNYSSELNVNALELDDSALYLCASSLVGRGHTEAFFGQGTRLTVV.